The 32 T cell receptor beta chains in this list originate from one sample, sequenced in a study of cytomegalovirus exposure and HLA in healthy donors. The PCR was carried out with 60 Vbeta primers and 13 Jbeta primers. Some clones are missing from TCRdb's copy, which holds only in-frame ones; the method was immunoSEQ multiplex PCR. This table has roughly 100,000 clones, 70% to 80% appearing once. Sequenced: PBMCs. These receptors all stem from a man between 25 and 39 years old in good health and CMV-seronegative.

This clone was seen a few times. The chain uses TRBV28 and TRBJ1-2; D remains ambiguous. This CDR3 is built from 13 residues. CDR1 and CDR2 (germline): MDHEN, SYDVKM. Trimming removed 3 bases from V and 6 bases from J, with 11 bases in between. The CDR3 region has the DNA TGTGCCAGCAGTTTCTCAAATACTGATGGCTACACCTTC. It yields the protein CASSFSNTDGYTF.

The gene calls are TRBV7-2 and TRBJ2-2; D is uncertain. Trimming stripped 3 bases from V and 5 bases from J, with 10 bases between. CDR3 size: 14 residues. The germline V gene encodes CDR1 SGHTA and CDR2 FQGNSA. The DNA of the CDR3 is TGTGCCAGCAGCTTCTCTCCGGTTACCGGGGAGCTGTTTTTT. Its protein is CASSFSPVTGELFF.

The genes are TRBV4-1 and TRBJ2-5, with TRBD2 matching over 15 bases. The germline V gene has CDR1 MGHRA and CDR2 YSYEKL. V dropped 0 bases and J dropped 1; count of bases not matched to a gene: 9. The CDR3 loop spans 20 amino acids. Here the CDR3 DNA reads TGCGCCAGCAGCCAAGAACGGACTAGCGGGGGGGCCCTAATCCAAGAGACCCAGTACTTC. Encoded protein: CASSQERTSGGALIQETQYF.

The genes are TRBV28 and TRBJ2-1; the match to TRBD2 covers 10 bases. CDR1 and CDR2 (germline): MDHEN, SYDVKM. The V and J ends lost 5 bases and 3 bases, in that order; junction bases with no gene match: 10. This CDR3 region has 17 residues. The CDR3 here is CASSPSGRALGYNEQFF. The DNA of the CDR3 is TGTGCCAGCAGTCCCAGCGGGAGGGCCCTAGGCTACAATGAGCAGTTCTTC.

The rearrangement joins TRBV6-1 to TRBJ2-7, with TRBD2 matching 9 bases. The CDR3 extends over 13 amino acids. V lost 6 bases to trimming and J lost 3 bases; unmatched junction nucleotides: 3. Germline loops: CDR1 MNHNS, CDR2 SASEGT. For the CDR3, the DNA is TGTGCCAGCAGGGTAGCGGGAGACTACGAGCAGTACTTC. This encodes CASRVAGDYEQYF.

The chain recombines TRBV5-5 with TRBJ2-5, with D possibly matching TRBD1 (5 bases). The V and J ends lost 2 bases and 5 bases respectively, with 13 bases between them. Germline V gene lookup returns CDR1 SGHKS and CDR2 YYEKEE (reference sequence). The length of the CDR3 is 14 residues. The CDR3 reads CASSFPGNRETQYF. For the CDR3, the DNA is TGTGCCAGCAGCTTCCCAGGGAACAGGGAGACCCAGTACTTC.

This clone was counted only a few times. The V call is TRBV19, the J call TRBJ2-7; 7 nucleotides line up with TRBD2. V was clipped by 0 bases and J by 5 bases; unmatched bases: 10. Germline V lookup: CDR1 LNHDA, CDR2 SQIVND (reference sequence). CDR3 size: 16 residues. The CDR3 DNA is TGTGCCAGTAGTATAGACCCCTTGCGGGAGCGAAACGAGCAGTACTTC. Translation: CASSIDPLRERNEQYF.

The chain carries TRBV7-2 and TRBJ2-1; D may be TRBD2 (6 bases). Germline loops: CDR1 SGHTA, CDR2 FQGNSA. Trimming cost V 5 bases and J 9 bases, with 8 bases left between them. The CDR3 consists of 11 residues. DNA for the CDR3: TGTGCCAGCAGCGGAGGGACTGAGCAGTTCTTC. Translated: CASSGGTEQFF.

The V call is TRBV2, the J call TRBJ2-3, with 12 bases aligning to TRBD2. CDR1 SNHLY and CDR2 FYNNEI come from the germline V gene. Losses at the gene ends were 7 bases for V and 4 bases for J; bases not matched to a gene: 6. This CDR3 comprises 15 residues. The CDR3 loop reads CASIRRLAGADTQYF. CDR3 DNA: TGTGCCAGCATCAGGAGACTAGCGGGGGCAGATACGCAGTATTTT.

V is TRBV5-1 and J is TRBJ2-2; the D gene is possibly TRBD1 (6 bases). The CDR3 runs to 14 residues. Germline-derived CDR1 and CDR2 are SGHRS and YFSETQ. V was trimmed by 3 bases and J by 6 bases, leaving 12 bases between them. The CDR3 sequence is CASSSGTSAGELFF. In nucleotides, the CDR3 is TGCGCCAGCAGCTCCGGGACATCAGCCGGGGAGCTGTTTTTT.

The V call is TRBV28, the J call TRBJ2-1; D unresolved. Trimming took off 11 bases at V and 7 bases at J, with 6 bases between the two ends. CDR3 size: 9 residues. Looked up from germline, CDR1 is MDHEN and CDR2 is SYDVKM. The DNA of the CDR3 is TGTGCCGACACGAATGAGCAGTTCTTC. It specifies CADTNEQFF.

This chain connects TRBV7-2 to TRBJ2-3; weak D call: TRBD2 (5 bases). The CDR3 has 17 residues. Germline loops: CDR1 SGHTA, CDR2 FQGNSA. V lost 4 bases to trimming and J lost 0 bases, with 17 bases between them. CDR3 amino acids: CASSSSRAAFSTDTQYF. DNA of the CDR3: TGTGCCAGCAGCTCCTCTCGAGCGGCCTTTAGCACAGATACGCAGTATTTT.

This chain joins TRBV6-1 and TRBJ2-1; tentatively, D is TRBD2 (5 bases). The CDR3 has 16 amino acids. V was shortened by 3 bases and J by 2 bases, with 14 bases between the two germline ends. The germline CDR1 and CDR2 sequences are MNHNS and SASEGT. The CDR3 DNA reads as TGTGCCAGCAGTGATGGGCTAGCTGAAGCCTACAATGAGCAGTTCTTC. Residues: CASSDGLAEAYNEQFF.

This rearrangement joins TRBV11-2 to TRBJ2-2, with TRBD1 matching over 8 bases. Trimming took 2 bases from V and 6 from J; bases not matched to a gene: 8. Germline V gene sequence: CDR1 SGHAT, CDR2 FQNNGV. The CDR3 length is 16 residues. CDR3 in amino acids: CASSLRTGLTPGELFF. CDR3 in DNA: TGTGCCAGCAGCTTACGGACAGGGCTAACGCCCGGGGAGCTGTTTTTT.

The V and J genes are TRBV7-6 and TRBJ1-1; 10 bases line up with TRBD1. The germline V gene has CDR1 SGHVS and CDR2 FNYEAQ. Losses at the gene ends were 5 bases for V and 11 bases for J; bases not matched to a gene: 8. The CDR3 extends over 13 amino acids. CDR3 loop: CASSPRQGAVAFF. As DNA, the CDR3 is TGTGCCAGCAGCCCACGACAGGGGGCTGTGGCTTTCTTT.

This chain uses TRBV11-2 with TRBJ1-4; 10 bases match TRBD1. Germline V CDR1 and CDR2: SGHAT, FQNNGV. Trimming at V came to 4 bases and at J to 10 bases, leaving 6 bases not matched to a gene. This CDR3 spans 14 amino acids. Here the CDR3 DNA reads TGTGCCAGCAGCTCACTGACAGGGGGCGGAAAACTGTTTTTT. It encodes CASSSLTGGGKLFF.

The chain links TRBV29-1 to TRBJ2-5; TRBD2 matches at 7 bases. The CDR3 loop spans 13 amino acids. The trim removed 1 base at V and 6 bases at J, leaving 5 bases unmatched. Looked up from germline, CDR1 is SQVTM and CDR2 is ANQGSEA. In nucleotides, the CDR3 is TGCAGCGTTGAAGTTGGGGGGGGGAAGACCCAGTACTTC. The encoded protein is CSVEVGGGKTQYF.

The gene calls are TRBV10-3 and TRBJ1-5; the D gene is possibly TRBD1 (6 bases). CDR3 length: 13 amino acids. Per germline, CDR1 ENHRY and CDR2 SYGVKD. Trimming left V 7 bases short and J 4 bases short, with 11 bases between. The CDR3 DNA reads TGTGCCATCAAGGACAGCACTAATCAGCCCCAGCATTTT. Protein: CAIKDSTNQPQHF.

J is TRBJ2-7 and V is TRBV6-1, with TRBD2 identical over 7 bases. With V trimmed by 7 bases and J by 3 bases, 12 bases remained unmatched. CDR1 and CDR2 (germline): MNHNS, SASEGT. This CDR3 region has 15 residues. The CDR3 DNA reads as TGTGCCAGCAACGGTGGGAGGGCCGGGGACTACGAGCAGTACTTC. Translated: CASNGGRAGDYEQYF.

This rearrangement joins TRBV29-1 to TRBJ2-3; D may be TRBD1 (5 bases). Germline V gives CDR1 SQVTM, CDR2 ANQGSEA. The germline V and J ends were trimmed by 5 bases and 0 bases, with 12 bases remaining between them. The CDR3 has 14 amino acids. The CDR3 nucleotides read TGCAGCGTTTCGCAGGGTAGTAGCACAGATACGCAGTATTTT. This encodes CSVSQGSSTDTQYF.

The V and J genes are TRBV18 and TRBJ1-4; D perhaps matches TRBD1 (6 bases). From germline, CDR1 is KGHSH and CDR2 LQKENI. V was clipped by 3 bases and J by 7 bases, with 15 bases between them. The CDR3 is 15 residues long. CDR3 in DNA: TGTGCCAGCTCACCCCCGGGACAAATAGGTGAAAAACTGTTTTTT. Protein product: CASSPPGQIGEKLFF.

The chain carries TRBV7-2 and TRBJ2-7; D is undetermined. Germline V gene lookup returns CDR1 SGHTA and CDR2 FQGNSA. V shed 5 bases and J shed 2 bases, with 7 bases lying between them. The CDR3 runs 12 residues. CDR3 in amino acids: CASSPLPYEQYF. The CDR3 bases are TGTGCCAGCAGCCCCCTCCCCTACGAGCAGTACTTC.

This chain uses TRBV28 with TRBJ2-1; TRBD2 might be the D (5 bases). Germline CDR1 is MDHEN and CDR2 is SYDVKM. Trimming took off 6 bases at V and 7 bases at J, with 25 bases between the two ends. The length of the CDR3 is 17 residues. The CDR3 here is CASSPFMSRGEGNEQFF. The CDR3 nucleotides are TGTGCCAGCAGCCCTTTTATGTCCCGGGGTGAAGGGAATGAGCAGTTCTTC.

The chain links TRBV2 to TRBJ2-5, with 12 bases identical to TRBD1. The CDR3 length is 13 residues. The V gene end was trimmed by 9 bases and the J gene end by 2 bases; junction bases not matched to a gene: 1. CDR1 and CDR2 from the germline V gene are SNHLY and FYNNEI. CDR3: CARGQGAQETQYF. The CDR3 DNA reads TGTGCCAGGGGACAGGGGGCTCAAGAGACCCAGTACTTC.

The chain recombines TRBV28 with TRBJ2-3, with TRBD2 matching over 7 bases. CDR1 and CDR2 from the germline V gene are MDHEN and SYDVKM. This CDR3 contains 17 residues. Trimming cost V 2 bases and J 0 bases; bases outside gene matches: 8. This chain's CDR3 is CASSLIGGRESTDTQYF. The CDR3 bases are TGTGCCAGCAGTTTAATAGGAGGGCGGGAGAGCACAGATACGCAGTATTTT.

The sample holds one count of this clone. This rearrangement joins TRBV19 to TRBJ1-5, with 7 bases that match TRBD1. Germline-derived CDR1 and CDR2 are LNHDA and SQIVND (reference sequence). Trimming at V came to 7 bases and at J to 1 base, leaving 7 bases not matched to a gene. The CDR3 is made up of 15 amino acids. The CDR3 bases are TGTGCCAGTAATATCGGACAGGCCAGCAATCAGCCCCAGCATTTT. As protein: CASNIGQASNQPQHF.

The V and J genes are TRBV4-2 and TRBJ2-7; D is ambiguous. The CDR3 consists of 11 residues. Between the trimmed V and J ends, which lost 1 base and 7 bases, there was a span of 5 bases. Germline lookup yields CDR1 LGHNA and CDR2 YNFKEQ. The CDR3 nucleotides read TGTGCCAGCAGCCAAGCGAGAGAGCAGTACTTC. Translated, it gives CASSQAREQYF.

V and J are TRBV7-7 and TRBJ2-1; D possibly corresponds to TRBD2 (7 bases). Germline V lookup: CDR1 SSHAT, CDR2 FNYEAQ (reference sequence). This CDR3 is 16 amino acids long. V was pared by 5 bases and J by 5 bases, with 19 bases between. Here the CDR3 reads CASSPRGAGADNEQFF. The CDR3 nucleotides are TGTGCCAGCAGCCCCCGGGGGGCGGGGGCGGACAATGAGCAGTTCTTC.

The gene calls are TRBV12-2 and TRBJ2-5; the table gives TRBD2 as D, unverified against the DNA. TRBV12-2 is tagged as a pseudogene. The CDR3 is made up of 16 amino acids. This CDR3 is CASRPPPSGGWETQYF. Written as DNA, the CDR3 is TGTGCAAGTCGCCCCCCCCCGAGCGGGGGTTGGGAGACCCAGTACTTC.

The table lists this clone with a few counts. The chain is built from TRBV27 and TRBJ2-3; 7 bases agree with TRBD2. After removal of 2 bases from V and 5 bases from J, the junction contained 16 bases not matched to a gene. CDR1 is MNHEY and CDR2 is SMNVEV in the germline V gene (reference sequence). CDR3 size: 18 residues. CDR3 in amino acids: CASSLGTGAGVGGDTQYF. The CDR3 nucleotides read TGTGCCAGCAGTTTAGGGACCGGGGCGGGAGTCGGGGGAGATACGCAGTATTTT.

J is TRBJ2-7 and V is TRBV6-5; D might be TRBD1 (6 bases). CDR1 is MNHEY, CDR2 SVGAGI, per germline. The CDR3 loop spans 13 amino acids. V was clipped by 6 bases and J by 4 bases, with 13 bases between them. The CDR3 nucleotides read TGTGCCAGCAGGGAAGGGGGAAAGTACGAGCAGTACTTC. Its protein is CASREGGKYEQYF.

The chain is built from TRBV9 and TRBJ2-7, with 9 bases that match TRBD2. Germline V gives CDR1 SGDLS, CDR2 YYNGEE. The V gene end was trimmed by 3 bases and the J gene end by 5 bases; junction bases not matched to a gene: 3. The CDR3 loop spans 13 amino acids. The CDR3 region has the DNA TGTGCCAGCAGCGAGGGACTAGCCAACGAGCAGTACTTC. Translated, it gives CASSEGLANEQYF.